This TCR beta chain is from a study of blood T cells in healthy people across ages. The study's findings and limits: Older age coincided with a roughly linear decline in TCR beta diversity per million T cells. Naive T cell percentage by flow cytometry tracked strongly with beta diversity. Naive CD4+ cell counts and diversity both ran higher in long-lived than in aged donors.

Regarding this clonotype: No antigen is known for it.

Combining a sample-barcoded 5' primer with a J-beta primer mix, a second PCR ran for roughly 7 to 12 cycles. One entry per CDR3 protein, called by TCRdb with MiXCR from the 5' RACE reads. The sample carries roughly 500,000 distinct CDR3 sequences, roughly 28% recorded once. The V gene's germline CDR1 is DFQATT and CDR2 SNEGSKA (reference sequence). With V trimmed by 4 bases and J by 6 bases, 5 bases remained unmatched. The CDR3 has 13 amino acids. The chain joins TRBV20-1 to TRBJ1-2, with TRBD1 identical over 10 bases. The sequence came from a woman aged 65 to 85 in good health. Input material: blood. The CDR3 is CSANEGQGNGYTF. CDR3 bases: TGCAGTGCTAATGAGGGACAGGGGAATGGCTACACCTTC.